One and the same sample provided the 25 T cell receptor beta chains below, sequenced in a study of vaccination and CD4 T cells after COVID-19. An Oncomine TCR Beta short-read assay was used to sequence the DNA from cultured CD4+ T cells. A single record per CDR3 protein comes from TCRdb applying MiXCR to the PCR reads. The sample has nearly 5,000 distinct CDR3 sequences; around 44% are singletons. For these TCRs, the target antigens are not known. Sample treatment: roughly 10-day PBMC culture with coronavirus spike peptide pools or control peptides (ViraFEST assay). The source was CD4+ T cells from blood, cultured in vitro, collected after SARS-CoV-2 vaccination. The receptors stem from a human donor who had recovered from COVID-19.

This clonotype came up a few times. The chain combines TRBV15 with TRBJ1-5, with TRBD1 matching over 7 bases. CDR3 length: 15 amino acids. V gave up 1 base and J gave up 1 base; unmatched junction bases: 1. CDR1 and CDR2 from the germline V gene are LNHNV and YYDKDF (reference sequence). The CDR3 spells CATSRGGGSNQPQHF. CDR3 bases: TGTGCCACCAGCAGAGGAGGGGGCAGCAATCAGCCCCAGCATTTT.

This clonotype was seen a few times. The rearrangement links TRBV27 to TRBJ2-1, with 10 bases identical to TRBD2. The CDR3 loop spans 15 amino acids. Germline values: CDR1 MNHEY, CDR2 SMNVEV (reference sequence). Trimming removed 3 bases from V and 10 bases from J; junction bases left unmatched: 9. The CDR3 DNA reads as TGTGCCAGCAGTTTGACTCCTAGCGGGAGCGGCGAGCAGTTCTTC. Residues: CASSLTPSGSGEQFF.

This chain joins TRBV6-1 and TRBJ1-2, with unresolved D. The V gene's germline CDR1 is MNHNS and CDR2 SASEGT. V gave up 7 bases and J gave up 8 bases, with 17 bases separating them. The CDR3 is 13 residues long. The CDR3 DNA is TGTGCCAGCACCCACCTCGACTTACTAGGCTACACCTTC. Translated: CASTHLDLLGYTF.

V is TRBV7-2 and J is TRBJ1-1; the D gene is possibly TRBD1 (5 bases). Trimming stripped 0 bases from V and 3 bases from J, with 8 bases between. CDR1 is SGHTA, CDR2 FQGNSA, per germline. There are 14 residues in the CDR3. The CDR3 DNA is TGTGCCAGCAGCTTAGCAGGGGTGTACACTGAAGCTTTCTTT. Its protein is CASSLAGVYTEAFF.

This chain joins TRBV7-9 and TRBJ1-2, with 7 bases aligning to TRBD1. This CDR3 spans 17 amino acids. Losses at the gene ends were 8 bases for V and 4 bases for J; bases not matched to a gene: 19. Germline V gives CDR1 SEHNR, CDR2 FQNEAQ (reference sequence). The CDR3 region has the DNA TGTGCCAGCGACCGGGGGGGGGCGACAGGGTACAGCTATGGCTACACCTTC. Translated: CASDRGGATGYSYGYTF.

This clonotype was observed once. The V call is TRBV2, the J call TRBJ2-1; 9 bases align to TRBD1. This CDR3 has 11 residues. V was clipped by 6 bases and J by 14 bases; unmatched bases: 5. Germline values: CDR1 SNHLY, CDR2 FYNNEI. CDR3 protein: CASRPRDREFF. The CDR3 DNA reads as TGTGCCAGCAGACCCCGGGACAGGGAGTTCTTC.

This rearrangement joins TRBV28 to TRBJ1-2; unclear D gene. Germline lookup yields CDR1 MDHEN and CDR2 SYDVKM. This CDR3 is built from 11 residues. The V and J ends lost 8 bases and 4 bases respectively, with 8 bases between them. CDR3: CASGGGYGYTF. The CDR3 DNA sequence: TGTGCCAGCGGTGGAGGCTATGGCTACACCTTC.

The J gene is TRBJ2-1, the V gene TRBV6-1, with a weak D call TRBD1 (5 bases). Trimming removed 5 bases from V and 8 bases from J, with 19 bases in between. This CDR3 spans 15 amino acids. The germline gives CDR1 MNHNS, CDR2 SASEGT. The CDR3 region is CASSRFSDTVDEQFF. CDR3 coding DNA: TGTGCCAGCAGTCGATTCTCGGACACGGTGGATGAGCAGTTCTTC.

This clonotype occurred a few times. The CDR3 DNA sequence: TGTGCCAGCAGTGACGGGACAGCTAACTATGGCTACACCTTC. This translates into CASSDGTANYGYTF. The genes are TRBV28 and TRBJ1-2; 7 bases fit TRBD1. J lost 0 bases, V lost 5 bases, and 3 bases had no gene match. Germline CDR1 MDHEN, CDR2 SYDVKM. The CDR3 runs 14 residues.

CDR3 in DNA: TGTGCCAGCAGCCCACCCGGGACAATTAACGAGCAGTACTTC. This gives the protein CASSPPGTINEQYF. V and J are TRBV7-2 and TRBJ2-7; tentative D call: TRBD1 (6 bases). This CDR3 has 14 residues. The germline V gene has CDR1 SGHTA and CDR2 FQGNSA. The V end was cut by 5 bases, the J end by 5 bases, with 16 bases between.

This rearrangement joins TRBV27 to TRBJ2-1; 10 nucleotides agree with TRBD1. Germline V gene sequence: CDR1 MNHEY, CDR2 SMNVEV (reference sequence). V lost 0 bases to trimming and J lost 9 bases; unmatched junction nucleotides: 8. The CDR3 contains 16 residues. CDR3 in amino acids: CASSLSSGTGVSEQFF. The CDR3 nucleotides read TGTGCCAGCAGTTTATCGTCCGGGACAGGGGTTTCTGAGCAGTTCTTC.

The chain combines TRBV6-2 or TRBV6-3 with TRBJ1-6; 10 positions agree with TRBD1. The V gene end was trimmed by 6 bases and the J gene end by 8 bases; junction bases not matched to a gene: 10. The CDR3 covers 16 residues. Germline CDR1 reads MNHEY; CDR2 reads SVGEGT. CDR3 sequence: CASRPDRGNSHSPLHF. CDR3 nucleotides: TGTGCCAGCAGACCGGACAGGGGGAATTCGCATTCACCCCTCCACTTT.

The chain is built from TRBV6-1 and TRBJ2-2; 8 bases are a match to TRBD2. V lost 6 bases to trimming and J lost 4 bases; unmatched junction nucleotides: 16. The CDR3 length is 18 residues. The germline V gene has CDR1 MNHNS and CDR2 SASEGT. The CDR3 DNA reads TGTGCCAGCAGCTCACCTCCCGGGAGGGGCGAACGCACCGGGGAGCTGTTTTTT. This translates into CASSSPPGRGERTGELFF.

This clonotype was recorded only once. A much larger clone sits a single nucleotide away, making a read error possible. The chain uses TRBV10-3 and TRBJ1-2, with D possibly being TRBD1 (5 bases). CDR3 length: 15 residues. Germline V gene sequence: CDR1 ENHRY, CDR2 SYGVKD. The CDR3, as DNA: TGTGCCACCAGTGCGCCCAGACAGCATAACTATGGCTACACCTTC. Its protein product is CATSAPRQHNYGYTF.

V usage is TRBV6-1 and J usage is TRBJ1-1; 9 nucleotides line up with TRBD1. The CDR3 contains 13 residues. The germline V gene encodes CDR1 MNHNS and CDR2 SASEGT. Losses at the gene ends were 6 bases for V and 3 bases for J; bases not matched to a gene: 2. The chain's CDR3 is CASRTGGYTEAFF. Written as DNA, the CDR3 is TGTGCCAGCAGGACAGGGGGATACACTGAAGCTTTCTTT.

J is TRBJ1-1 and V is TRBV19; D is undetermined. CDR1 is LNHDA, CDR2 SQIVND, per germline (reference sequence). Trimming shortened V by 3 bases and J by 4 bases, and 12 bases separated the two germline ends. This CDR3 is built from 14 residues. The CDR3 sequence: CASSIDAVSTEAFF. CDR3 nucleotides: TGTGCCAGTAGTATTGACGCGGTCTCCACTGAAGCTTTCTTT.

This clonotype was counted a few times. This chain joins TRBV4-3 and TRBJ1-1; possible D gene TRBD1, 5 bases. The germline V gene encodes CDR1 LGHNA and CDR2 YSLEER. This CDR3 region has 15 residues. Trimming took 5 bases from V and 5 from J, leaving 18 bases between them. CDR3 protein: CASSYDEGAGTEAFF. The CDR3 region has the DNA TGCGCCAGCAGCTACGATGAAGGGGCAGGGACTGAAGCTTTCTTT.

J is TRBJ1-1 and V is TRBV9; no reliable D call. Trimming took 3 bases from V and 1 from J, leaving 10 bases between them. Per germline, CDR1 SGDLS and CDR2 YYNGEE. This CDR3 is built from 14 residues. CDR3 protein: CASSAGYRNTEAFF. The CDR3, as DNA: TGTGCCAGCAGCGCAGGCTACAGGAACACTGAAGCTTTCTTT.

This clonotype appeared a few times. J is TRBJ2-2 and V is TRBV20-1; TRBD1 matches at 7 bases. The CDR3 consists of 14 residues. Germline lookup yields CDR1 DFQATT and CDR2 SNEGSKA (reference sequence). Trimming took 5 bases from V and 5 from J; bases not matched to a gene: 8. The CDR3 region is CSAGRQGSTGELFF. The CDR3 DNA is TGCAGTGCTGGCAGACAGGGTAGTACCGGGGAGCTGTTTTTT.

This clonotype came up a few times. The chain is built from TRBV27 and TRBJ2-7; 12 bases align to TRBD1. J was trimmed by 6 bases and V by 4 bases; bases with no gene match: 7. This CDR3 is built from 15 residues. Germline CDR1 and CDR2: MNHEY and SMNVEV (reference sequence). CDR3 DNA: TGTGCCAGCAGTTCCGGGACAGGGGGCTCTGGCGAGCAGTACTTC. It specifies CASSSGTGGSGEQYF.

The J gene is TRBJ2-5, the V gene TRBV7-7; 8 nucleotides align to TRBD2. The CDR3 is 14 residues long. J was trimmed by 5 bases and V by 3 bases; bases with no gene match: 5. Germline CDR1 SSHAT, CDR2 FNYEAQ (reference sequence). The CDR3 loop reads CASSLGLDRETQYF. The DNA of the CDR3 is TGTGCCAGCAGCTTGGGACTAGACAGGGAGACCCAGTACTTC.

This clonotype was seen more than once but under ten times. This chain connects TRBV19 to TRBJ1-2, with 8 bases that match TRBD1. The trim removed 6 bases at V and 0 bases at J, leaving 12 bases unmatched. The germline V gene encodes CDR1 LNHDA and CDR2 SQIVND (reference sequence). The CDR3 consists of 17 residues. CDR3 sequence: CASSLGQGVGANYGYTF. The CDR3 bases are TGTGCCAGTAGCCTCGGACAGGGAGTAGGAGCTAACTATGGCTACACCTTC.

This clonotype occurred a few times. The chain employs TRBV6-1 and TRBJ2-7; 12 bases map to TRBD2. The germline CDR1 and CDR2 sequences are MNHNS and SASEGT. Trimming cost V 4 bases and J 2 bases; bases outside gene matches: 0. This CDR3 spans 14 amino acids. This CDR3 reads CASSGTSGAYEQYF. Written as DNA, the CDR3 is TGTGCCAGCAGTGGGACTAGCGGGGCCTACGAGCAGTACTTC.

V usage is TRBV9 and J usage is TRBJ1-6; weak D call: TRBD1 (6 bases). The germline V gene encodes CDR1 SGDLS and CDR2 YYNGEE. Trimming stripped 0 bases from V and 3 bases from J, with 13 bases between. There are 17 residues in the CDR3. As DNA, the CDR3 is TGTGCCAGCAGCGTAGCAGCAGGGGCGGTCTATAATTCACCCCTCCACTTT. Its translation: CASSVAAGAVYNSPLHF.

This chain joins TRBV6-5 and TRBJ1-2; D might be TRBD1 (6 bases). The CDR3 is 15 residues long. The V end was cut by 4 bases, the J end by 0 bases, with 12 bases between. Germline V gene data show CDR1 as MNHEY and CDR2 as SVGAGI. The CDR3 loop reads CASSSGQVSNYGYTF. As DNA, the CDR3 is TGTGCCAGCAGTTCGGGACAAGTATCTAACTATGGCTACACCTTC.